This TCR beta chain was sequenced for a study of Graves' ophthalmopathy and Graves' hyperthyroidism. RNA transcripts served as template for amplifying TCR beta CDR3 sequences. RT-PCR in the first round used HTBI primers; a second-round multiplex PCR followed. TCRdb re-derived calls from the multiplex PCR reads in MiXCR, one entry per CDR3 protein. The repertoire holds hundreds of thousands of distinct CDR3 sequences, with more than 20% as singletons. This clonotype was seen repeatedly, ten times or more. Its ends do not fully match the called genes, so a read error is possible. Included hyperthyroidism patients were aged 18 to 65 and newly diagnosed (under 2 months' duration). Lactation, pregnancy, uncontrolled infections and other autoimmune diseases were all grounds for excluding patients. Germline V gene lookup returns CDR1 SNHLY and CDR2 FYNNEI. The CDR3 loop spans 15 amino acids.

Sequenced: peripheral blood. The TCR originated in a woman younger than 30 with stable Graves' hyperthyroidism. The chain has TRBV2 and TRBJ2-5; 9 nucleotides line up with TRBD1. CDR3 sequence (DNA): TGTGCCAGCAACCGGGACAGGGACCTACAAGGGACCCAGTACTTC. This encodes CASNRDRDLQGTQYF.